These T cell receptor beta chains were read from a single sample in a study of cytomegalovirus exposure and HLA in healthy donors. TCRdb's copy holds only in-frame clones and misses some; the assay was immunoSEQ multiplex PCR. This table lists more than 60,000 clones. Sequencing was carried out using PBMCs. All receptors come from a boy aged 5-17 years in good health and CMV-seronegative. Both conserved end residues are part of each CDR3.

CDR3 | V
CASSNTGGTEAFF | TRBV2
CSDFRTGRNTEAFF | TRBV29-1
CASSPPNRGLDTEAFF | TRBV18
CASSEAQRGQPQHF | TRBV6-1
CASKGQGANEQYF | TRBV19
CSVKEPGQSTGELFF | TRBV29-1
CASGVGTGGDGYTF | TRBV5-1
CASIPFSGSNSYEQYF | TRBV27
CASSLAPRQGVIADTQYF | TRBV5-1
CASGGRDRSNQPQHF | TRBV10-1
CASSISSSNYGYTF | TRBV19
CASSLAEGLGGAGSPLHF | TRBV28
CSAVGGQASRGYTF | TRBV29-1
CASSLKGVWPYTF | TRBV7-9
CASSQENSQVYGYTF | TRBV4-1
CASSLAPDSGNTIYF | TRBV7-9
CAWRPLGGKNTEAFF | TRBV30
CSAARQGSANEKLFF | TRBV29-1
CASSPIRPGQGGQNTEAFF | TRBV7-9
CASSLGQGGAVTF | TRBV7-9
CAWSVGGGVANIQYF | TRBV30
CASSQDLVTDTQYF | TRBV4-1
CASSFLLAAYTDTQYF | TRBV27
CASSLGRGDYGYTF | TRBV5-4
CAWTAPPGLSSYEQYF | TRBV30
CASTPGGFYGYTF | TRBV7-2
CASNGGSGGSYEQYF | TRBV19
CASRGSLSFGSPLHF | TRBV6-1
CASKEGRLQETQYF | TRBV19
CASSLNLEVSYEQYF | TRBV5-4
CASSRSSGGEGTQYF | TRBV19
CASSLPGQQNTEAFF | TRBV6-6
CASSLRGEETQYF | TRBV11-1
CASSPRAGGQETQYF | TRBV18
CASSPPGGRYNEQFF | TRBV7-6
CASSPTQGGEETQYF | TRBV18
CASSLAGDYEQYF | TRBV27
CAWSPTGIGGNQPQHF | TRBV30
CASSGPTGDKAFF | TRBV27
CASSQPRQGRLDQYF | TRBV10-2
CASTGAGWNTEAFF | TRBV5-1
CASSVGQSPLIGNYGYTF | TRBV19
CASSLSGLGSAFF | TRBV27
CASSVEGERHSPLHF | TRBV25-1
CASSPPTGVTYGYTF | TRBV18
CASIWTSGGKETQYF | TRBV2
CASSAQGGGNTGELFF | TRBV6-1
CASSPQTSGGIETQYF | TRBV5-4
CASRGLAGAGDTQYF | TRBV5-1
CALQEGPTYEQYF | TRBV5-4
CASSYSLVPRAEQYF | TRBV6-5
CAISESTLGDRGRGYTF | TRBV10-3
CASSHTTDNEKLFF | TRBV7-9
CAWGGEKGSAFF | TRBV30
CASSQELASTDTQYF | TRBV4-3
CASDRGVGYTF | TRBV19
CASSSSLSGYTF | TRBV5-1
CASTVAGGSYNEQFF | TRBV19
CASSPIDRNTGELFF | TRBV18
CASAGPGANVLTF | TRBV6-5